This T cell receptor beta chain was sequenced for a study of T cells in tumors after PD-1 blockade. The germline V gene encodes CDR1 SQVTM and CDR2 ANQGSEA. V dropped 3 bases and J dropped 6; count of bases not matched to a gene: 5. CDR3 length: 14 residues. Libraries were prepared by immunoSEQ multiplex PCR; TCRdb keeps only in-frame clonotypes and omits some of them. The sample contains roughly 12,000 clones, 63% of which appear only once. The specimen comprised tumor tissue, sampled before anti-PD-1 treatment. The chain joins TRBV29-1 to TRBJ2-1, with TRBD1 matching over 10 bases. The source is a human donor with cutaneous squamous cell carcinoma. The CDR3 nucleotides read TGCAGCGTTGAGAGGGACAGGGGTTCCAATGAGCAGTTCTTC. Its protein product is CSVERDRGSNEQFF.